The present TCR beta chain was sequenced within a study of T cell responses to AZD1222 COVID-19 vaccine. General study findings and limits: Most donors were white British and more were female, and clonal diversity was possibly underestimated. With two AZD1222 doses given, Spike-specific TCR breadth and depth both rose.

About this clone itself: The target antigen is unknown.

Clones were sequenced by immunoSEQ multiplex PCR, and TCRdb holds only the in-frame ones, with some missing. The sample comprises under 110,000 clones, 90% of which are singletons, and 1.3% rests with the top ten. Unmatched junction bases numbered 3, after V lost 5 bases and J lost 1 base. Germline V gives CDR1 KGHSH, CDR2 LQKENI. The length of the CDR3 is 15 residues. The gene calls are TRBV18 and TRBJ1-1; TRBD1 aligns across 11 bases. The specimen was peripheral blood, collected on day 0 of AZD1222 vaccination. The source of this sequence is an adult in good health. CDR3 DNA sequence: TGTGCCAGCTCAGATGGGACAGGGGGGAACACTGAAGCTTTCTTT. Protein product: CASSDGTGGNTEAFF.